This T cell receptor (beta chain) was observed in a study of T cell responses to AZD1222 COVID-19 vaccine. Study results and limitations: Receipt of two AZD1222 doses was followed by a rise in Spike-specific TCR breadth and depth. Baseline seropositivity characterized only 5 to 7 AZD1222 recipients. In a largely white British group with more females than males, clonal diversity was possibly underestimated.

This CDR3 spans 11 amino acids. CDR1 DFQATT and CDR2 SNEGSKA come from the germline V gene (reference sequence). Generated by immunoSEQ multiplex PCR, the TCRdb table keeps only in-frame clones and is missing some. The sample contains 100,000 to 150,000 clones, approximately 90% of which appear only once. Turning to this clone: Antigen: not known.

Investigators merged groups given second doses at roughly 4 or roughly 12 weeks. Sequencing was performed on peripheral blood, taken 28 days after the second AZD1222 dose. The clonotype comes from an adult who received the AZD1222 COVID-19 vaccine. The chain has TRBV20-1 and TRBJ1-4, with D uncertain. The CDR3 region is CIIGRDEKLFF. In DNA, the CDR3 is TGCATTATCGGACGCGACGAAAAACTGTTTTTT.